The 17 T cell receptor beta chains reported below all come from one sample, sequenced in a study of blood T cell repertoires in COVID-19. Here immunoSEQ multiplex PCR was the method, and the copy in TCRdb shows in-frame clones only, minus some. The table has 330,000 or so clones, 92% seen once; the top ten hold 18%. Input material: PBMCs or T cells enriched from blood (not recorded which). The receptor set was obtained from a woman under 40 who had recovered from COVID-19.

The V and J genes are TRBV29-1 and TRBJ1-2, with 7 bases aligning to TRBD1. Germline V gene sequence: CDR1 SQVTM, CDR2 ANQGSEA. The ends lost 6 bases at V and 7 bases at J; junction bases unmatched: 11. The CDR3 spans 13 residues. CDR3 nucleotides: TGCAGCGTGGTGACAGGGTCCGCCGGTGGCTACACCTTC. It codes for CSVVTGSAGGYTF.

The chain carries TRBV19 and TRBJ1-5; D is perhaps TRBD1 (6 bases). V was clipped by 3 bases and J by 4 bases, with 13 bases between them. From germline, CDR1 is LNHDA and CDR2 SQIVND (reference sequence). CDR3 length equals 15 residues. As DNA, the CDR3 is TGTGCCAGTAGTATTGCACAGGGCTTGAATCAGCCCCAGCATTTT. Translated, it gives CASSIAQGLNQPQHF.

The rearrangement uses TRBV5-4 and TRBJ2-1; 8 bases line up with TRBD2. From germline, CDR1 is SGHNT and CDR2 YYREEE (reference sequence). After removal of 4 bases from V and 3 bases from J, the junction contained 3 bases not matched to a gene. This CDR3 has 14 amino acids. The CDR3: CASSPTSGYNEQFF. CDR3 nucleotide sequence: TGTGCCAGCAGCCCCACTAGCGGCTACAATGAGCAGTTCTTC.

Only a few counts were recorded for this clone. The chain employs TRBV7-2 and TRBJ1-1, with 7 bases that match TRBD1. V shed 5 bases and J 1 base; nucleotides not matched to a gene: 7. This CDR3 is 15 amino acids long. Germline CDR1 SGHTA, CDR2 FQGNSA. CDR3 sequence (DNA): TGTGCCAGCAGCCTATCCGGGACAGCGAACACTGAAGCTTTCTTT. It translates to CASSLSGTANTEAFF.

The chain employs TRBV6-1 and TRBJ2-3; unclear D gene. The CDR3 runs to 16 residues. Trimming removed 0 bases at V and 2 bases at J, with 12 bases between. Germline CDR1 is MNHNS and CDR2 is SASEGT. In DNA, the CDR3 is TGTGCCAGCAGTGAAGCTCACAGCATATACACAGATACGCAGTATTTT. The encoded protein is CASSEAHSIYTDTQYF.

The rearrangement joins TRBV7-2 to TRBJ1-1, with TRBD1 matching over 9 bases. V dropped 5 bases and J dropped 3; count of bases not matched to a gene: 7. Germline V lookup: CDR1 SGHTA, CDR2 FQGNSA. This CDR3 comprises 15 residues. DNA for the CDR3: TGTGCCAGCAGCGCCACCGGACAGGGGTACACTGAAGCTTTCTTT. It codes for CASSATGQGYTEAFF.

The chain couples TRBV7-9 to TRBJ2-2, with TRBD1 identical over 8 bases. With V trimmed by 5 bases and J by 4 bases, 9 bases remained unmatched. Per the germline V gene, CDR1 is SEHNR and CDR2 is FQNEAQ (reference sequence). This CDR3 has 16 amino acids. CDR3 in amino acids: CASSPRQGIPTGELFF. CDR3 bases: TGTGCCAGCAGCCCCCGACAGGGGATCCCCACCGGGGAGCTGTTTTTT.

The chain carries TRBV5-1 and TRBJ1-1, with D possibly TRBD1 on 5 matching bases. The CDR3 is 16 amino acids. Per germline, CDR1 SGHRS and CDR2 YFSETQ. The V end lost 6 bases, the J end lost 0 bases, and 18 bases lay between the germline ends. The DNA of the CDR3 is TGCGCCAGCAAACGACAGCTGGGTTTCATGAACACTGAAGCTTTCTTT. The encoded protein is CASKRQLGFMNTEAFF.

The chain joins TRBV10-2 to TRBJ1-1; D gene unclear. Germline CDR1 WSHSY, CDR2 SAAADI. The CDR3 is made up of 15 amino acids. V gave up 5 bases and J gave up 4 bases, with 17 bases separating them. For the CDR3, the DNA is TGCGCCAGCAGTCCGGGGTCATGGCTGGGCACTGAAGCTTTCTTT. It is translated as CASSPGSWLGTEAFF.

This chain connects TRBV7-3 to TRBJ2-4, with D perhaps TRBD1 (6 bases). CDR3 length: 14 amino acids. Germline loops: CDR1 SGHTA, CDR2 FQGTGA. Deletions cut 5 bases from V and 5 bases from J, with 13 bases between. The CDR3 DNA is TGTGCCAGCAGCCCCCGGGACAAGGAAAACATTCAGTACTTC. It encodes CASSPRDKENIQYF.

V is TRBV14 and J is TRBJ2-7; the D is unclear. Germline V CDR1 and CDR2: SGHDN, FVKESK. The CDR3 totals 13 residues. Trimming pared 8 bases from V and 3 bases from J, leaving 14 bases between. CDR3 residues: CASARIPLYEQYF. CDR3 DNA sequence: TGTGCCAGCGCCAGGATTCCTCTCTACGAGCAGTACTTC.

This chain links TRBV5-4 with TRBJ2-1; D is unclear. The CDR3 totals 15 residues. The germline gives CDR1 SGHNT, CDR2 YYREEE (reference sequence). Deletions cut 1 base from V and 7 bases from J, with 15 bases between. The CDR3: CASSLRIQIGNEQFF. DNA for the CDR3: TGTGCCAGCAGCTTGCGGATCCAGATCGGGAATGAGCAGTTCTTC.

This chain uses TRBV6-5 with TRBJ2-2; 7 nucleotides line up with TRBD2. The V gene's germline CDR1 is MNHEY and CDR2 SVGAGI. V was pared by 2 bases and J by 5 bases, with 5 bases of the junction left unmatched. This CDR3 region has 15 residues. The DNA of the CDR3 is TGTGCCAGCAGTTACGCCTACGGGGGGACCGGGGAGCTGTTTTTT. It specifies CASSYAYGGTGELFF.

The chain carries TRBV9 and TRBJ1-2; 8 bases map to TRBD1. Per germline, CDR1 SGDLS and CDR2 YYNGEE. CDR3 size: 14 residues. With 0 bases clipped from V and 7 bases from J, the junction kept 5 bases outside the gene matches. The CDR3 protein is CASSVVRGLPGYTF. The CDR3, as DNA: TGTGCCAGCAGCGTAGTCAGGGGGCTTCCTGGCTACACCTTC.

The gene calls are TRBV3-1 (or the pseudogene TRBV3-2) and TRBJ1-3, with a weak D call TRBD1 (5 bases). The CDR3 consists of 16 residues. V dropped 1 base and J dropped 2 bases, with 12 bases sitting between them. Germline V gene lookup returns CDR1 LGHDT and CDR2 YNNKEL (reference sequence). CDR3 region: CASSQARGEPGNTIYF. DNA of the CDR3: TGTGCCAGCAGCCAAGCCCGGGGGGAGCCTGGAAACACCATATATTTT.

V usage is TRBV11-3 and J usage is TRBJ1-2; TRBD1 matches at 9 bases. The germline V gene encodes CDR1 SGHNT and CDR2 YENEEA. J lost 8 bases, V lost 1 base, and 2 bases had no gene match. The CDR3 length is 13 residues. The CDR3 region is CASSLGTGEGYTF. The CDR3 bases are TGTGCCAGCAGCTTAGGGACAGGGGAGGGCTACACCTTC.

The gene calls are TRBV19 and TRBJ1-2, with TRBD1 matching 7 bases. CDR3 length: 15 amino acids. The ends lost 6 bases at V and 4 bases at J; junction bases unmatched: 11. Germline-derived CDR1 and CDR2 are LNHDA and SQIVND (reference sequence). For the CDR3, the DNA is TGTGCCAGTAGAAAACCCGACAGGGACCCCTATGGCTACACCTTC. Its protein is CASRKPDRDPYGYTF.